The 12 T cell receptor beta chains below come from one sample, sequenced in a study of response to subunit inactivated influenza vaccine. TCRdb called the RT-PCR reads again in MiXCR, with one record for every CDR3 protein. The data show 550,000 to 800,000 distinct CDR3 sequences, 15% to 19% seen once. The specimen was PBMCs from blood, collected 12 days after vaccination. These receptors came from a man in his fifties or sixties who received an inactivated influenza vaccine.

In this sample, this clonotype turned up a few times. The chain carries TRBV12-3 or TRBV12-4 and TRBJ2-5, with TRBD2 identical over 10 bases. The CDR3 runs 14 residues. J was trimmed by 9 bases and V by 6 bases; bases with no gene match: 10. CDR3 sequence: CASSPTSGAMAQYF. The CDR3 DNA reads TGTGCCAGCAGCCCAACTAGCGGGGCCATGGCCCAGTACTTC.

The CDR3 reads CATSRENVGGNTIYF. CDR3 sequence (DNA): TGTGCCACCAGCAGAGAGAATGTAGGGGGAAACACCATATATTTT. The chain uses TRBV15 and TRBJ1-3; D gene ambiguous. V was shortened by 0 bases and J by 4 bases, with 10 bases between the two germline ends. The germline V gene encodes CDR1 LNHNV and CDR2 YYDKDF (reference sequence). The CDR3 is 15 residues long.

This clonotype appeared many times. The rearrangement uses TRBV11-2 and TRBJ2-7; D gene ambiguous. The CDR3 is made up of 13 amino acids. CDR1 is SGHAT and CDR2 is FQNNGV in the germline V gene. The V end was cut by 1 base, the J end by 2 bases, with 6 bases between. The DNA for the CDR3 is TGTGCCAGCAGCTTAGCTAGGCCCTACGAGCAGTACTTC. This codes for CASSLARPYEQYF.

This clonotype appeared many times. The V call is TRBV15, the J call TRBJ1-1; 10 bases line up with TRBD1. Trimming removed 3 bases from V and 10 bases from J; junction bases left unmatched: 2. CDR1 and CDR2 (germline): LNHNV, YYDKDF (reference sequence). The CDR3 length is 12 residues. The CDR3 region is CATSRDRGGAFF. CDR3 sequence (DNA): TGTGCCACCAGCAGGGACAGGGGGGGAGCTTTCTTT.

A few counts support this clonotype. The V and J genes are TRBV10-3 and TRBJ1-6; D may be TRBD1 (5 bases). Trimming pared 3 bases from V and 7 bases from J, leaving 10 bases between. The CDR3 has 14 residues. From germline, CDR1 is ENHRY and CDR2 SYGVKD. In nucleotides, the CDR3 is TGTGCCATCAGTGACGACGGGGCGAATTCACCCCTCCACTTT. It translates to CAISDDGANSPLHF.

This clonotype has more than one count but fewer than ten. This chain connects TRBV5-1 to TRBJ2-2; D not certain. Germline-derived CDR1 and CDR2 are SGHRS and YFSETQ. The CDR3 is 15 amino acids. V gave up 0 bases and J gave up 3 bases, with 9 bases separating them. CDR3 DNA sequence: TGCGCCAGCAGCTTGGGGGTCGTCGACACCGGGGAGCTGTTTTTT. Translation: CASSLGVVDTGELFF.

The V call is TRBV7-9, the J call TRBJ2-7; D remains ambiguous. Trimming took off 2 bases at V and 1 base at J, with 9 bases between the two ends. The CDR3 length is 14 residues. Germline V lookup: CDR1 SEHNR, CDR2 FQNEAQ (reference sequence). The CDR3 loop is CASSLMGLSYEQYF. The CDR3, as DNA: TGTGCCAGCAGCTTAATGGGCCTTTCCTACGAGCAGTACTTC.

Here the CDR3 DNA reads TGTGCCAGCAGCCCGTTCACGGGGCTAGTAAAAGAGCAGTATTTT. It encodes CASSPFTGLVKEQYF. J is TRBJ2-3 and V is TRBV14; either TRBD1 or TRBD2 may supply D (5 bases each). The CDR3 spans 15 residues. The ends were cut back, 4 bases at V and 11 bases at J, with 22 bases in the middle. Germline V CDR1 and CDR2: SGHDN, FVKESK.

The sample holds a few counts of this clonotype. The chain recombines TRBV20-1 with TRBJ1-6, with TRBD1 matching 8 bases. The CDR3 totals 16 residues. Trimming removed 3 bases from V and 0 bases from J; junction bases left unmatched: 4. Germline V gene sequence: CDR1 DFQATT, CDR2 SNEGSKA (reference sequence). As DNA, the CDR3 is TGCAGTGCTAGTGGGACAGGCAGCTCCTATAATTCACCCCTCCACTTT. This codes for CSASGTGSSYNSPLHF.

This clonotype was seen at least ten times. V gene TRBV5-6 combines with J gene TRBJ2-7; a weak D match, TRBD2 (5 bases). Germline V gene lookup returns CDR1 SGHDT and CDR2 YYEEEE. V was pared by 0 bases and J by 2 bases, with 9 bases between. CDR3 length: 14 amino acids. CDR3 coding DNA: TGTGCCAGCAGCTTGGGGACTTATACCTACGAGCAGTACTTC. The encoded protein is CASSLGTYTYEQYF.

The rearrangement links TRBV24-1 to TRBJ2-3, with no clear D. CDR1 is KGHDR and CDR2 is SFDVKD in the germline V gene. V was shortened by 5 bases and J by 0 bases, with 11 bases between the two germline ends. The CDR3 has 15 residues. CDR3 region: CATSVHSTSTDTQYF. The CDR3 DNA reads TGTGCCACCAGTGTCCACTCTACTAGCACAGATACGCAGTATTTT.

This clonotype was counted a few times. J is TRBJ1-1 and V is TRBV7-9; D is ambiguous. The CDR3 is 13 residues long. Germline V CDR1 and CDR2: SEHNR, FQNEAQ (reference sequence). Trimming cost V 5 bases and J 5 bases, with 12 bases left between them. The chain's CDR3 is CASSPPSATEAFF. In DNA form, the CDR3 reads TGTGCCAGCAGCCCACCATCGGCTACTGAAGCTTTCTTT.